Shown below are 13 T cell receptor beta chains from a single sample sequenced in a study of identical twins. TCRdb re-called the 5' RACE reads through MiXCR, storing one row per CDR3 protein. Of about 790,000 distinct CDR3 sequences in the sample, roughly 18% were seen once. The sample also formed part of further work on T cells expressing NK-cell markers.

Sequenced: PBMCs. The receptors were gathered from a young woman in good health.

The chain links TRBV20-1 to TRBJ1-5; D is uncertain. CDR3 length: 13 amino acids. CDR1 is DFQATT and CDR2 is SNEGSKA in the germline V gene (reference sequence). Trimming pared 2 bases from V and 4 bases from J, leaving 9 bases between. The CDR3 DNA reads as TGCAGTGCTAGATGGGCAGCTAATCAGCCCCAGCATTTT. Amino acid sequence: CSARWAANQPQHF.

Only a few counts were recorded for this clonotype. The chain is built from TRBV7-9 and TRBJ1-1; D is ambiguous. Germline loops: CDR1 SEHNR, CDR2 FQNEAQ (reference sequence). The CDR3 sequence is 13 residues long. V lost 1 base, J lost 4 bases, and 7 bases lay in between. CDR3 DNA: TGTGCCAGCAGCTTAGGGGGAATCACTGAAGCTTTCTTT. It codes for CASSLGGITEAFF.

This clonotype was seen only a few times. The chain recombines TRBV6-1 with TRBJ2-2; 8 bases are a match to TRBD2. V shed 5 bases and J 8 bases; nucleotides not matched to a gene: 10. This CDR3 region has 15 residues. CDR1 MNHNS and CDR2 SASEGT come from the germline V gene. The CDR3 nucleotides are TGTGCCAGCAGTCCCCCCGGACTAGCTGGGGGGGAGCTGTTTTTT. Encoded protein: CASSPPGLAGGELFF.

The chain recombines TRBV30 with TRBJ1-2; no clear D. Trimming shortened V by 0 bases and J by 4 bases, and 6 bases separated the two germline ends. The CDR3 spans 12 residues. Germline V gene sequence: CDR1 GTSNPN, CDR2 SVGIG (reference sequence). CDR3 DNA: TGTGCCTGGAGTGTACGAGGCTATGGCTACACCTTC. The encoded protein is CAWSVRGYGYTF.

This chain joins TRBV20-1 and TRBJ2-7, with TRBD2 as a possible D gene (6 bases). Trimming removed 2 bases at V and 2 bases at J, with 25 bases between. The CDR3 sequence is 18 residues long. Germline V lookup: CDR1 DFQATT, CDR2 SNEGSKA (reference sequence). The CDR3 reads CSARSGLGTGLATYEQYF. Here the CDR3 DNA reads TGCAGTGCTAGATCCGGCCTAGGGACGGGACTCGCTACCTACGAGCAGTACTTC.

The chain couples TRBV27 to TRBJ2-2; 7 nucleotides line up with TRBD1. The CDR3 spans 14 residues. Looked up from germline, CDR1 is MNHEY and CDR2 is SMNVEV (reference sequence). V shed 9 bases, J shed 9 bases, and the junction held 13 bases outside the gene matches. CDR3 amino acids: CASRQGETSRELFF. CDR3 nucleotides: TGTGCCAGTAGACAGGGTGAAACTTCCCGGGAGCTGTTTTTT.

This sequence joins TRBV5-4 and TRBJ2-2, with 8 bases that match TRBD2. This CDR3 contains 16 residues. Unmatched junction bases numbered 11, after V lost 5 bases and J lost 5 bases. Germline lookup yields CDR1 SGHNT and CDR2 YYREEE (reference sequence). The CDR3 sequence: CASSLSSGSGTGELFF. DNA for the CDR3: TGTGCCAGCAGTCTATCAAGCGGGAGTGGAACCGGGGAGCTGTTTTTT. The full variable domain, rest sourced from reference TRBV5-4 and TRBJ2-2, is ETGVTQSPTHLIKTRGQQVTLRCSSQSGHNTVSWYQQALGQGPQFIFQYYREEENGRGNFPPRFSGLQFPNYSSELNVNALELDDSALYLCASSLSSGSGTGELFFGEGSRLTVL.

This clonotype was recorded a few times. The chain combines TRBV29-1 with TRBJ2-3; 7 bases map to TRBD1. Germline V lookup: CDR1 SQVTM, CDR2 ANQGSEA. CDR3 size: 15 residues. V dropped 1 base and J dropped 2; count of bases not matched to a gene: 6. The CDR3 protein is CSVEVGGQATDTQYF. CDR3 bases: TGCAGCGTTGAAGTAGGAGGACAGGCCACAGATACGCAGTATTTT.

This clonotype was counted ten times or more. The CDR3 loop reads CSASGYYGYTF. CDR3 nucleotide sequence: TGCAGTGCTAGCGGATACTATGGCTACACCTTC. V is TRBV20-1 and J is TRBJ1-2; D gene ambiguous. This CDR3 is 11 amino acids long. The V end lost 3 bases, the J end lost 3 bases, and 5 bases lay between the germline ends. Germline CDR1 is DFQATT and CDR2 is SNEGSKA (reference sequence).

The chain recombines TRBV6-1 with TRBJ2-7, with TRBD1 identical over 7 bases. With V trimmed by 9 bases and J by 5 bases, 7 bases remained unmatched. Germline V lookup: CDR1 MNHNS, CDR2 SASEGT. The CDR3 has 12 residues. The CDR3 spells CASRQGTHEQYF. CDR3 bases: TGTGCCAGTCGACAGGGTACCCACGAGCAGTACTTC.

The table lists this clonotype with a few counts. One end of the junction is discordant with germline, which a read error may explain. The V and J genes are TRBV7-6 and TRBJ2-1; D could derive from TRBD1 or TRBD2 (5 bases each). CDR1 is SGHVS, CDR2 FNYEAQ, per germline. The CDR3 length is 16 residues. This CDR3 reads CASSARDPGSFNEQFF. The DNA of the CDR3 is TGTGCCAGCAGCGCCCGGGACCCGGGGTCCTTCAATGAGCAGTTCTTC.

There are a few counts of this clonotype. This chain joins TRBV20-1 and TRBJ2-7; D unclear. The length of the CDR3 is 14 residues. Germline values: CDR1 DFQATT, CDR2 SNEGSKA (reference sequence). The V end lost 6 bases, the J end lost 7 bases, and 22 bases lay between the germline ends. The CDR3: CSARTPESLSEQYF. CDR3 in DNA: TGCAGTGCAAGGACCCCTGAGTCTTTAAGTGAGCAGTACTTC.

At least ten counts were recorded for this clonotype. One end of the junction does not line up with germline, which may come from a read error. This chain links TRBV5-1 with TRBJ2-1; D is perhaps TRBD2 (5 bases). CDR3 length equals 13 residues. Looked up from germline, CDR1 is SGHRS and CDR2 is YFSETQ. In DNA, the CDR3 is TGTGCCAGCAGCTTAGGTGGACTCAATGAGCAGTTCTTC. This encodes CASSLGGLNEQFF.